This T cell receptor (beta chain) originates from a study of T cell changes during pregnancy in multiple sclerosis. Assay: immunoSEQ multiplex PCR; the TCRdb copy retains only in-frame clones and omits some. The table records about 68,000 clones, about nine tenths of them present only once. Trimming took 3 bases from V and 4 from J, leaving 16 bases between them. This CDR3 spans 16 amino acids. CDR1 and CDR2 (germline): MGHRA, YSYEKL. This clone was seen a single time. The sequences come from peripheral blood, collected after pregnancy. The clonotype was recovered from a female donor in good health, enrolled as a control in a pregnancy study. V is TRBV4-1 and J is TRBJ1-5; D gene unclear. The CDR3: CASSHLFTKTNQPQHF. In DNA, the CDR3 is TGCGCCAGCAGCCACCTATTCACCAAAACTAATCAGCCCCAGCATTTT.